The 26 T cell receptor beta chains listed next were all sequenced from one sample in a study of T-cell reconstitution after alpha-beta-depleted transplantation in children. Preparation of the TCRbeta library involved a method that used unique molecular identifiers. TCRdb re-analysed the PCR reads in MiXCR, keeping a single row per CDR3 protein. The table includes 250,000 to 300,000 distinct CDR3 sequences, roughly a tenth detected once. The material sequenced was PBMCs, taken before TCRalphabeta/CD19-depleted stem cell transplant. These receptors were obtained from a boy less than two years old with acute myeloid leukemia, due to receive a stem cell transplant.

The V and J genes are TRBV29-1 and TRBJ1-1, with D possibly TRBD1 on 5 matching bases. Germline V gene sequence: CDR1 SQVTM, CDR2 ANQGSEA. The CDR3 has 13 amino acids. The V gene lost 4 bases and the J gene lost 1 base, with 10 bases spanning the gap. CDR3 in amino acids: CSVVGGGNTEAFF. The CDR3 nucleotides are TGCAGCGTTGTCGGGGGAGGGAACACTGAAGCTTTCTTT. The whole variable domain, filled in from reference TRBV29-1 and TRBJ1-1, reads SAVISQKPSRDICQRGTSLTIQCQVDSQVTMMFWYRQQPGQSLTLIATANQGSEATYESGFVIDKFPISRPNLTFSTLTVSNMSPEDSSIYLCSVVGGGNTEAFFGQGTRLTVV.

This clonotype was detected ten times or more. The chain recombines TRBV5-5 with TRBJ1-1; D ambiguous. V was trimmed by 0 bases and J by 5 bases, leaving 11 bases between them. Germline CDR1 reads SGHKS; CDR2 reads YYEKEE (reference sequence). This CDR3 contains 14 residues. The CDR3 nucleotides read TGTGCCAGCAGCTTGGGAATGGGGTGGACTGAAGCTTTCTTT. Translated, it gives CASSLGMGWTEAFF. The complete variable domain, with remaining parts taken from reference TRBV5-5 and TRBJ1-1, reads DAGVTQSPTHLIKTRGQQVTLRCSPISGHKSVSWYQQVLGQGPQFIFQYYEKEERGRGNFPDRFSARQFPNYSSELNVNALLLGDSALYLCASSLGMGWTEAFFGQGTRLTVV.

This clonotype was recorded a few times. This chain links TRBV7-9 with TRBJ2-1, with 14 bases fitting TRBD2. The CDR3 contains 14 residues. V shed 8 bases and J 7 bases; nucleotides not matched to a gene: 4. Germline CDR1 is SEHNR and CDR2 is FQNEAQ (reference sequence). The CDR3 coding sequence is TGTGCCAGCGAGGGACTAGCGGGGGCTAATGAGCAGTTCTTC. It codes for CASEGLAGANEQFF.

This clonotype was observed at least ten times. The chain carries TRBV12-3 or TRBV12-4 and TRBJ1-5; 9 bases map to TRBD1. With 6 bases clipped from V and 8 bases from J, the junction kept 5 bases outside the gene matches. The CDR3 extends over 13 amino acids. DNA of the CDR3: TGTGCCAGCAGACGGACAGGGGATAAGCCCCAGCATTTT. Translated, it gives CASRRTGDKPQHF.

V gene TRBV3-1 combines with J gene TRBJ2-3; 10 positions agree with TRBD2. Trimming removed 9 bases from V and 1 base from J; junction bases left unmatched: 31. This CDR3 region has 23 residues. Per the germline V gene, CDR1 is LGHDT and CDR2 is YNNKEL (reference sequence). CDR3 nucleotide sequence: TGTGCCAGGAGCACTAGCCTCCTCTGCTCTAGCGGGGGCCCCCTGGGAGGCACAGATACGCAGTATTTT. This sequence encodes CARSTSLLCSSGGPLGGTDTQYF.

This clonotype was detected many times. The CDR3 coding sequence is TGTGCCAGCAGTCGACCCACATTGACGGGTTACGAGCAGTACTTC. Its protein is CASSRPTLTGYEQYF. The chain uses TRBV28 and TRBJ2-7; D is undetermined. CDR1 and CDR2 from the germline V gene are MDHEN and SYDVKM. This CDR3 spans 15 amino acids. V lost 5 bases to trimming and J lost 4 bases, with 18 bases between them.

The V gene is TRBV24-1, the J gene TRBJ1-4; 7 positions match TRBD1. V was pared by 3 bases and J by 11 bases, with 2 bases of the junction left unmatched. Per the germline V gene, CDR1 is KGHDR and CDR2 is SFDVKD. The CDR3 totals 12 residues. As DNA, the CDR3 is TGTGCCACCAGTGATCAACAGGGGAAACTGTTTTTT. Translating it yields CATSDQQGKLFF.

This clonotype was observed a handful of times. CDR3: CASSHPGRDTGELFF. As DNA, the CDR3 is TGTGCCAGCAGCCACCCAGGGAGGGACACCGGGGAGCTGTTTTTT. The chain has TRBV4-2 and TRBJ2-2; 7 nucleotides agree with TRBD2. V shed 3 bases and J 3 bases; nucleotides not matched to a gene: 4. Germline lookup yields CDR1 LGHNA and CDR2 YNFKEQ. This CDR3 has 15 residues.

The table lists this clonotype with many counts. This sequence joins TRBV4-3 and TRBJ1-5, with D uncertain. Between the trimmed V and J ends, which lost 4 bases and 0 bases, there was a span of 10 bases. The CDR3 consists of 15 residues. The germline V gene encodes CDR1 LGHNA and CDR2 YSLEER. CDR3 sequence (DNA): TGCGCCAGCAGCCCGGGAGTTTATAGCAATCAGCCCCAGCATTTT. This translates into CASSPGVYSNQPQHF.

This clonotype was picked up many times. CDR3 protein: CASSSFRGGVTDTQYF. CDR3 sequence (DNA): TGTGCCAGCAGTTCTTTCCGGGGAGGGGTGACAGATACGCAGTATTTT. The chain recombines TRBV2 with TRBJ2-3, with 7 bases matching TRBD2. The CDR3 consists of 16 residues. With V trimmed by 5 bases and J by 3 bases, 11 bases remained unmatched. The germline V gene has CDR1 SNHLY and CDR2 FYNNEI.

Ten or more counts support this clonotype. The chain carries TRBV28 and TRBJ2-7; D remains ambiguous. CDR3 length: 14 residues. The germline gives CDR1 MDHEN, CDR2 SYDVKM. Trimming cost V 3 bases and J 4 bases, with 13 bases left between them. Here the CDR3 reads CASSFYTGGYEQYF. DNA of the CDR3: TGTGCCAGCAGTTTTTATACGGGTGGATACGAGCAGTACTTC.

In this sample, this clonotype turned up many times. CDR3 residues: CASSLWGSYEQYF. The CDR3 DNA is TGTGCCAGCAGCTTGTGGGGCTCCTACGAGCAGTACTTC. V gene TRBV5-6 combines with J gene TRBJ2-7, with no clear D. V shed 1 base and J shed 0 bases, with 5 bases lying between them. Germline V gene data show CDR1 as SGHDT and CDR2 as YYEEEE. The CDR3 runs 13 residues.

This clonotype was counted many times. This chain connects TRBV12-3 or TRBV12-4 to TRBJ1-5; 9 bases map to TRBD1. This CDR3 contains 14 residues. V lost 4 bases and J lost 7; bases outside the gene matches: 5. In DNA form, the CDR3 reads TGTGCCAGCAGTTCCGGACAGGGGAGGCAGCCCCAGCATTTT. It encodes CASSSGQGRQPQHF.

This clonotype was seen many times. The chain recombines TRBV7-9 with TRBJ1-1; a possible D gene is TRBD1 (6 bases). From germline, CDR1 is SEHNR and CDR2 FQNEAQ (reference sequence). The CDR3 has 16 residues. Trimming pared 6 bases from V and 1 base from J, leaving 18 bases between. CDR3: CASSRYRVEGNTEAFF. CDR3 DNA sequence: TGTGCCAGCAGTCGTTACAGGGTGGAAGGGAACACTGAAGCTTTCTTT.

This clonotype was seen only a few times. The chain has TRBV29-1 and TRBJ1-1, with D perhaps matching TRBD1 (6 bases). Germline V gene lookup returns CDR1 SQVTM and CDR2 ANQGSEA. V shed 6 bases and J shed 1 base, with 12 bases lying between them. The CDR3 runs to 13 residues. The CDR3 bases are TGCAGCGTCACTACAGGGACGAACACTGAAGCTTTCTTT. Residues: CSVTTGTNTEAFF.

The table lists this clonotype with many counts. The chain joins TRBV28 to TRBJ2-1, with 7 bases matching TRBD2. The V and J ends lost 3 bases and 2 bases, in that order; junction bases with no gene match: 7. This CDR3 has 16 residues. Germline CDR1 is MDHEN and CDR2 is SYDVKM. CDR3 sequence reads: CASSFGAGETYNEQFF. The CDR3 DNA is TGTGCCAGCAGTTTCGGCGCGGGAGAAACCTACAATGAGCAGTTCTTC.

The sample holds many counts of this clonotype. The chain recombines TRBV5-1 with TRBJ2-3; D gene ambiguous. Germline assignment: CDR1 SGHRS and CDR2 YFSETQ. The CDR3 totals 14 residues. Trimming took off 0 bases at V and 5 bases at J, with 10 bases between the two ends. DNA of the CDR3: TGCGCCAGCAGCTTGGGGTCCCACTTAGATACGCAGTATTTT. This gives the protein CASSLGSHLDTQYF.

This clonotype was counted at least ten times. This rearrangement joins TRBV19 to TRBJ2-1; D not resolved. Germline V gene data show CDR1 as LNHDA and CDR2 as SQIVND (reference sequence). V was shortened by 5 bases and J by 10 bases, with 18 bases between the two germline ends. CDR3 length: 14 residues. CDR3 DNA: TGTGCCAGTAGTGGATTCGGCGGCCTTCGCGAGCAGTTCTTC. Protein product: CASSGFGGLREQFF.

This clonotype has just a few counts. This chain uses TRBV27 with TRBJ2-7; D perhaps matches TRBD2 (7 bases). Trimming shortened V by 6 bases and J by 4 bases, and 19 bases separated the two germline ends. Germline lookup yields CDR1 MNHEY and CDR2 SMNVEV (reference sequence). The length of the CDR3 is 15 residues. As DNA, the CDR3 is TGTGCCAGCAGAGTAATGACAAGGGGGGGTTACGAGCAGTACTTC. Residues: CASRVMTRGGYEQYF.

This clonotype was seen ten or more times. The genes are TRBV5-1 and TRBJ2-7; D gene uncertain. The V gene's germline CDR1 is SGHRS and CDR2 YFSETQ. V lost 2 bases to trimming and J lost 6 bases, with 15 bases between them. The CDR3 runs 14 residues. CDR3 amino acids: CASSLVRAPREQYF. The CDR3 nucleotides read TGCGCCAGCAGCTTAGTCCGGGCCCCTCGCGAGCAGTACTTC.

This clonotype was counted a few times. J is TRBJ2-1 and V is TRBV7-2, with a possible D match to TRBD1 (6 bases). This CDR3 has 15 amino acids. Germline lookup yields CDR1 SGHTA and CDR2 FQGNSA. With 3 bases removed from V and 0 bases from J, the gap between germline ends came to 9 bases. The CDR3 bases are TGTGCCAGCAGCTTCCGGGACAACTCCTACAATGAGCAGTTCTTC. Protein sequence: CASSFRDNSYNEQFF.

This clonotype was counted at least ten times. This chain links TRBV7-9 with TRBJ2-7, with no clear D. CDR1 is SEHNR, CDR2 FQNEAQ, per germline (reference sequence). V was trimmed by 1 base and J by 1 base, leaving 14 bases between them. There are 16 residues in the CDR3. CDR3 region: CASSLGSWATSYEQYF. The CDR3 DNA reads TGTGCCAGCAGCTTAGGAAGTTGGGCTACATCCTACGAGCAGTACTTC. Together with reference TRBV7-9 and TRBJ2-7, the CDR3 gives the full variable domain: DTGVSQNPRHKITKRGQNVTFRCDPISEHNRLYWYRQTLGQGPEFLTYFQNEAQLEKSRLLSDRFSAERPKGSFSTLEIQRTEQGDSAMYLCASSLGSWATSYEQYFGPGTRLTVT.

This clonotype was observed at least ten times. V and J are TRBV4-3 and TRBJ2-7, with 8 positions matching TRBD1. V was pared by 6 bases and J by 7 bases, with 11 bases of the junction left unmatched. Germline CDR1 reads LGHNA; CDR2 reads YSLEER. There are 14 residues in the CDR3. CDR3 DNA sequence: TGCGCCAGCAGTAGAGGGCAGGGGGCCGGTGAGCAGTACTTC. Translated, it gives CASSRGQGAGEQYF.

Remarks on this clonotype: Sequence at one end of the junction differs from germline and may be a read error. The gene calls are TRBV10-3 and TRBJ2-3, with 9 positions matching TRBD1. The CDR3 totals 15 residues. Germline V lookup: CDR1 ENHRY, CDR2 SYGVKD. Here the CDR3 reads CATRPGQGSTNTQYF. DNA of the CDR3: TGTGCCACACGCCCGGGACAGGGCAGCACAAATACGCAGTATTTT.

This clonotype was recorded a few times. The chain links TRBV4-3 to TRBJ2-7, with TRBD1 identical over 11 bases. CDR1 LGHNA and CDR2 YSLEER come from the germline V gene. Unmatched junction bases numbered 14, after V lost 0 bases and J lost 4 bases. This CDR3 contains 19 residues. This CDR3 is CASSQDLDRRTGGRYEQYF. The CDR3 nucleotides are TGCGCCAGCAGCCAAGATTTGGACCGCCGGACAGGGGGCCGGTACGAGCAGTACTTC.

A note on this clonotype: A much larger clone sits a single nucleotide away, making a read error possible. The chain links TRBV12-3 or TRBV12-4 to TRBJ1-3; TRBD1 is a possible D gene (5 bases). The CDR3 contains 16 residues. The CDR3 nucleotides read TGTGCCAGCAGTTTACCTCGGGACGGTGGTGGAAGCACCATATATTTT. Protein sequence: CASSLPRDGGGSTIYF.